The 18 T cell receptor beta chains presented below share a single source sample, sequenced in a study of blood T cell repertoires in COVID-19. Repertoires were generated with immunoSEQ multiplex PCR, while TCRdb's copy carries only in-frame clones and drops some. The sample lists about 200,000 clones; around 87% were seen once. Sequencing used peripheral blood. The receptors were gathered from a man aged 55 to 69 with acute or convalescent COVID-19.

The V gene is TRBV5-1, the J gene TRBJ2-1, with 13 bases identical to TRBD2. Unmatched junction bases numbered 10, after V lost 4 bases and J lost 6 bases. In germline, CDR1 is SGHRS, CDR2 YFSETQ. The CDR3 runs 17 residues. CDR3 region: CASSRQGTSGTLNEQFF. CDR3 in DNA: TGCGCCAGCAGCCGTCAAGGGACTAGCGGGACCCTCAATGAGCAGTTCTTC.

This chain links TRBV6-5 with TRBJ2-5; TRBD1 might be the D (6 bases). This CDR3 is built from 13 residues. Germline CDR1 is MNHEY and CDR2 is SVGAGI. Trimming cost V 5 bases and J 5 bases, with 12 bases left between them. CDR3 amino acids: CASSPRGKETQYF. The CDR3 region has the DNA TGTGCCAGCAGTCCCAGGGGCAAGGAGACCCAGTACTTC.

As DNA, the CDR3 is TGTGCCAGCAGCCCTCAGGGGAGTCTCCTCAATGAGCAGTTCTTC. Translation: CASSPQGSLLNEQFF. The V gene is TRBV9, the J gene TRBJ2-1; the D gene is possibly TRBD1 (6 bases). V was clipped by 4 bases and J by 6 bases, with 17 bases between them. Per the germline V gene, CDR1 is SGDLS and CDR2 is YYNGEE. The CDR3 has 15 residues.

Regarding this clone: An end of the junction does not agree with germline; a read error may underlie this. The gene calls are TRBV24-1 and TRBJ1-2; 11 positions match TRBD1. CDR3 size: 15 residues. Germline V lookup: CDR1 KGHDR, CDR2 SFDVKD. This CDR3 is CATSGLDRGLDGYTF. In nucleotides, the CDR3 is TGTGCCACCAGTGGTTTGGACAGGGGGCTTGATGGCTACACCTTC.

The CDR3 DNA reads as TGCAGTGCTAGTGAGGGACACAACAATGAGCAGTTCTTC. It codes for CSASEGHNNEQFF. This chain joins TRBV20-1 and TRBJ2-1; TRBD1 might be the D (6 bases). Trimming took off 3 bases at V and 5 bases at J, with 11 bases between the two ends. Germline CDR1 is DFQATT and CDR2 is SNEGSKA (reference sequence). The length of the CDR3 is 13 residues.

V and J are TRBV7-6 and TRBJ1-2; 12 bases align to TRBD1. The CDR3 loop spans 18 amino acids. The V and J ends lost 6 bases and 1 base, in that order; junction bases with no gene match: 12. The germline V gene has CDR1 SGHVS and CDR2 FNYEAQ. The CDR3 is CASSEGTGGASRNYGYTF. DNA for the CDR3: TGTGCCAGCAGTGAGGGGACAGGGGGCGCTTCACGTAACTATGGCTACACCTTC. Drawing the rest from reference TRBV7-6 and TRBJ1-2, the complete variable domain is GAGVSQSPRYKVTKRGQDVALRCDPISGHVSLYWYRQALGQGPEFLTYFNYEAQQDKSGLPNDRFSAERPEGSISTLTIQRTEQRDSAMYRCASSEGTGGASRNYGYTFGSGTRLTVV.

This clone was recorded only once. V and J are TRBV19 and TRBJ1-4, with D tentatively TRBD1 (5 bases). CDR1 is LNHDA, CDR2 SQIVND, per germline (reference sequence). This CDR3 is 15 amino acids long. Trimming pared 5 bases from V and 4 bases from J, leaving 14 bases between. CDR3 nucleotides: TGTGCCAGTAGTCCGCCGGGACTTATTAATGAAAAACTGTTTTTT. It yields the protein CASSPPGLINEKLFF.

The gene calls are TRBV30 and TRBJ1-3; D is unclear. Germline lookup yields CDR1 GTSNPN and CDR2 SVGIG (reference sequence). The CDR3 extends over 16 amino acids. With 2 bases removed from V and 2 bases from J, the gap between germline ends came to 16 bases. CDR3 residues: CAWSRGPIRTGNTIYF. Here the CDR3 DNA reads TGTGCCTGGAGTCGTGGGCCTATCCGAACTGGAAACACCATATATTTT.

This chain joins TRBV15 and TRBJ1-1; D gene ambiguous. V shed 0 bases and J shed 0 bases, with 5 bases lying between them. Germline V gene lookup returns CDR1 LNHNV and CDR2 YYDKDF (reference sequence). The CDR3 totals 14 residues. CDR3 sequence (DNA): TGTGCCACCAGCAGAGATTTCGTGAACACTGAAGCTTTCTTT. Amino acid sequence: CATSRDFVNTEAFF.

V gene TRBV5-1 combines with J gene TRBJ1-3, with D possibly matching TRBD1 (5 bases). The CDR3 is made up of 15 amino acids. Trimming left V 2 bases short and J 4 bases short, with 13 bases between. Germline V gene data show CDR1 as SGHRS and CDR2 as YFSETQ. The CDR3 sequence is CASSFSPGSGNTIYF. The DNA for the CDR3 is TGCGCCAGCAGCTTTTCCCCAGGGTCCGGAAACACCATATATTTT.

The gene calls are TRBV21-1 and TRBJ2-7; the table's D call TRBD1 went unverified against the DNA. TRBV21-1 represents a pseudogene. The CDR3 length is 15 residues. The CDR3 sequence is CASSLRQGASYEQYF. CDR3 nucleotide sequence: TGTGCCAGCAGCCTTCGACAGGGGGCCTCCTACGAGCAGTACTTC.

The chain carries TRBV19 and TRBJ1-5; a weak D match, TRBD1 (5 bases). CDR1 LNHDA and CDR2 SQIVND come from the germline V gene (reference sequence). V was shortened by 4 bases and J by 3 bases, with 19 bases between the two germline ends. There are 17 residues in the CDR3. The CDR3 DNA reads as TGTGCCAGTAGTAGCGGTCGTGCCGGGGGAACCAATCAGCCCCAGCATTTT. As protein: CASSSGRAGGTNQPQHF.

This chain joins TRBV4-1 and TRBJ2-3; TRBD2 aligns across 8 bases. CDR1 and CDR2 from the germline V gene are MGHRA and YSYEKL. Trimming cost V 4 bases and J 0 bases; bases outside gene matches: 6. The CDR3 totals 16 residues. The CDR3 is CASSPGVAGSTDTQYF. The CDR3 DNA sequence: TGCGCCAGCAGCCCCGGGGTAGCGGGGAGCACAGATACGCAGTATTTT.

A remark on this clone: One end of the junction varies from germline; a read error may be responsible. The CDR3 reads CASSHSYNEQFF. The CDR3 coding sequence is TGTGCCAGCAGTCACTCCTACAATGAGCAGTTCTTC. The J gene is TRBJ2-1, the V gene TRBV6-2 or TRBV6-3; no definite D call. This CDR3 contains 12 residues. The germline V gene encodes CDR1 MNHEY and CDR2 SVGEGT.

For the CDR3, the DNA is TGTGCCTGGAGTGCAGGTGTGGGACAGGGGGCGAGGGACGAGCAGTACTTC. Protein: CAWSAGVGQGARDEQYF. The chain has TRBV30 and TRBJ2-7; the match to TRBD1 covers 12 bases. The CDR3 is 17 amino acids. The trim removed 1 base at V and 5 bases at J, leaving 12 bases unmatched. Germline assignment: CDR1 GTSNPN and CDR2 SVGIG (reference sequence).

This chain uses TRBV2 with TRBJ1-2; 9 bases agree with TRBD1. Looked up from germline, CDR1 is SNHLY and CDR2 is FYNNEI. The V and J ends lost 10 bases and 7 bases, in that order; junction bases with no gene match: 10. CDR3 length equals 13 residues. The CDR3 DNA follows: TGTGCCATCCTTCTACGGACAGGGGTTGGCTACACCTTC. Protein product: CAILLRTGVGYTF.

CDR3 residues: CASSWQGLLGEKLFF. The CDR3 DNA follows: TGTGCCAGCAGTTGGCAGGGGTTACTAGGGGAAAAACTGTTTTTT. The chain recombines TRBV2 with TRBJ1-4; TRBD1 might be the D (6 bases). With 5 bases removed from V and 8 bases from J, the gap between germline ends came to 18 bases. Germline V gene lookup returns CDR1 SNHLY and CDR2 FYNNEI. The CDR3 totals 15 residues.

This chain uses TRBV9 with TRBJ1-2; 9 bases match TRBD1. V trimming: 5 bases; J trimming: 1 base; junction bases outside the gene matches: 6. This CDR3 is built from 15 residues. In germline, CDR1 is SGDLS, CDR2 YYNGEE. This chain's CDR3 is CASSKVGQGNYGYTF. The CDR3 DNA follows: TGTGCCAGCAGTAAGGTGGGACAGGGTAACTATGGCTACACCTTC.